This note documents a single T cell receptor beta chain sequence. The data stem from a study of technical replicates of blood from a handful of donors. The CDR3 runs 13 residues. CDR1 SEHNR and CDR2 FQNEAQ come from the germline V gene (reference sequence). Trimming cost V 5 bases and J 9 bases, with 14 bases left between them. Clones were sequenced by immunoSEQ multiplex PCR, and TCRdb holds only the in-frame ones, with some missing. The profile shows 85,000 to 100,000 clones, around 95% of them singletons. The clonotype originates from a human donor in good health. The rearrangement joins TRBV7-9 to TRBJ2-1, with a weak D call TRBD2 (7 bases). The sample taken for sequencing was T cells isolated from PBMCs. The CDR3 reads CASSLTGGVEQFF. As DNA, the CDR3 is TGTGCCAGCAGCCTCACGGGGGGCGTTGAGCAGTTCTTC.